The 26 T cell receptor beta chains below all came from one sample that was sequenced in a study of cytomegalovirus exposure and HLA in healthy donors. With 60 Vbeta and 13 Jbeta primers, the PCR was carried out. Assay used: immunoSEQ multiplex PCR; TCRdb lists only in-frame clones, some missing. The sample holds 100,000 to 150,000 clones, 65% to 75% seen once. Sequenced sample: PBMCs. The receptors shown here come from a man aged 40-50 years in good health and CMV-seropositive.

The chain carries TRBV5-4 and TRBJ2-1; TRBD2 matches 7 bases. CDR3 length: 15 amino acids. V gave up 0 bases and J gave up 6 bases; unmatched junction bases: 6. Germline V CDR1 and CDR2: SGHNT, YYREEE (reference sequence). The CDR3 coding sequence is TGTGCCAGCAGCTTGGACAGCGGGATACCCAATGAGCAGTTCTTC. Residues: CASSLDSGIPNEQFF.

The chain carries TRBV6-5 and TRBJ1-2, with a possible D match to TRBD1 (6 bases). Trimming left V 2 bases short and J 6 bases short, with 10 bases between. The CDR3 is 13 residues long. Germline loops: CDR1 MNHEY, CDR2 SVGAGI. Here the CDR3 DNA reads TGTGCCAGCAGTTACGGGGACACTGATGGCTACACCTTC. It translates to CASSYGDTDGYTF.

The chain links TRBV2 to TRBJ1-1; TRBD1 is a possible D gene (6 bases). V lost 6 bases, J lost 3 bases, and 17 bases lay in between. Per germline, CDR1 SNHLY and CDR2 FYNNEI. This CDR3 comprises 15 residues. CDR3 bases: TGTGCCAGCAGGACCGGCGGGGGGCGGGACACTGAAGCTTTCTTT. Amino acids: CASRTGGGRDTEAFF.

J is TRBJ2-3 and V is TRBV9; 16 bases are a match to TRBD2. Per germline, CDR1 SGDLS and CDR2 YYNGEE. After removal of 2 bases from V and 4 bases from J, the junction contained 10 bases not matched to a gene. CDR3 length equals 19 residues. The CDR3 sequence is CASSVTPGLAGGWADTQYF. The CDR3 coding sequence is TGTGCCAGCAGCGTTACACCGGGACTAGCGGGGGGGTGGGCAGATACGCAGTATTTT.

The chain recombines TRBV6-6 with TRBJ2-1, with TRBD2 matching over 8 bases. The trim removed 7 bases at V and 0 bases at J, leaving 5 bases unmatched. Germline V CDR1 and CDR2: MNHNY, SVGAGI (reference sequence). CDR3 size: 15 residues. Here the CDR3 reads CASTLAGSSYNEQFF. The CDR3 nucleotides read TGTGCCAGCACCTTAGCGGGGAGCTCCTACAATGAGCAGTTCTTC.

The table lists this clone with a few counts. The chain joins TRBV7-3 to TRBJ2-3, with TRBD1 matching over 7 bases. CDR1 is SGHTA and CDR2 is FQGTGA in the germline V gene. CDR3 length equals 14 residues. With V trimmed by 3 bases and J by 2 bases, 2 bases remained unmatched. In DNA, the CDR3 is TGTGCCAGCAGCTTGGACAGGCACACAGATACGCAGTATTTT. Amino acid sequence: CASSLDRHTDTQYF.

The chain couples TRBV7-8 to TRBJ1-5; D unresolved. The CDR3 length is 17 residues. Trimming took 4 bases from V and 1 from J, leaving 17 bases between them. Per germline, CDR1 SGHVS and CDR2 FQNEAQ. In DNA, the CDR3 is TGTGCCAGCAGCTCCCTGGGAGGCTCAAGGAGCAATCAGCCCCAGCATTTT. Amino acids: CASSSLGGSRSNQPQHF.

The chain links TRBV11-2 to TRBJ2-1; weak D call: TRBD1 (5 bases). V was clipped by 2 bases and J by 4 bases, with 18 bases between them. CDR1 SGHAT and CDR2 FQNNGV come from the germline V gene. This CDR3 has 17 residues. The CDR3 reads CASSLMLRSQGYNEQFF. The CDR3 bases are TGTGCCAGCAGCTTAATGCTCAGGAGCCAGGGATACAATGAGCAGTTCTTC.

The V call is TRBV6-6, the J call TRBJ1-1; 7 bases line up with TRBD1. Unmatched junction bases numbered 6, after V lost 5 bases and J lost 3 bases. Germline V lookup: CDR1 MNHNY, CDR2 SVGAGI (reference sequence). CDR3 size: 14 residues. CDR3 in DNA: TGTGCCAGCAGTCTCAAGACAGGGTACACTGAAGCTTTCTTT. Its translation: CASSLKTGYTEAFF.

The CDR3 sequence is CASSPDYGANEKLFF. The DNA for the CDR3 is TGTGCCAGCAGCCCGGACTATGGGGCTAATGAAAAACTGTTTTTT. The chain links TRBV7-2 to TRBJ1-4, with D unclear. This CDR3 is built from 15 residues. Germline values: CDR1 SGHTA, CDR2 FQGNSA. V lost 5 bases, J lost 3 bases, and 13 bases lay in between.

The chain uses TRBV19 and TRBJ1-1; possibly TRBD1 for D (5 bases). This CDR3 has 13 amino acids. Trimming took 5 bases from V and 5 from J, leaving 12 bases between them. The germline V gene has CDR1 LNHDA and CDR2 SQIVND (reference sequence). The CDR3 sequence: CASSEGQMTEAFF. The DNA for the CDR3 is TGTGCCAGTAGTGAAGGACAAATGACTGAAGCTTTCTTT. The full variable domain, rest sourced from reference TRBV19 and TRBJ1-1, is DGGITQSPKYLFRKEGQNVTLSCEQNLNHDAMYWYRQDPGQGLRLIYYSQIVNDFQKGDIAEGYSVSREKKESFPLTVTSAQKNPTAFYLCASSEGQMTEAFFGQGTRLTVV.

This clone was seen a handful of times. J is TRBJ2-2 and V is TRBV12-5, with unresolved D. The CDR3 contains 16 residues. Germline CDR1 is LGHNT and CDR2 is FRNRAP. The germline V and J ends were trimmed by 3 bases and 4 bases, with 15 bases remaining between them. CDR3 nucleotide sequence: TGTGCTAGTGGTTTAGCTAGTGGTGTATCCACCGGGGAGCTGTTTTTT. Residues: CASGLASGVSTGELFF. The full variable domain, its missing parts supplied by reference TRBV12-5 and TRBJ2-2, is DARVTQTPRHKVTEMGQEVTMRCQPILGHNTVFWYRQTMMQGLELLAYFRNRAPLDDSGMPKDRFSAEMPDATLATLKIQPSEPRDSAVYFCASGLASGVSTGELFFGEGSRLTVL.

V usage is TRBV29-1 and J usage is TRBJ2-1; the match to TRBD1 covers 8 bases. Trimming cost V 2 bases and J 8 bases; bases outside gene matches: 8. CDR1 is SQVTM, CDR2 ANQGSEA, per germline. This CDR3 spans 14 amino acids. CDR3 amino acids: CSVERTGIRDEQFF. The CDR3 DNA sequence: TGCAGCGTTGAAAGGACAGGGATAAGGGATGAGCAGTTCTTC.

The genes are TRBV19 and TRBJ2-3; 15 nucleotides match TRBD2. The CDR3 sequence is 16 residues long. Germline CDR1 is LNHDA and CDR2 is SQIVND (reference sequence). Trimming cost V 4 bases and J 4 bases; bases outside gene matches: 3. CDR3 loop: CASSRGLAGGPDTQYF. The CDR3 nucleotides are TGTGCCAGTAGTAGGGGACTAGCGGGAGGACCAGATACGCAGTATTTT.

The rearrangement links TRBV25-1 to TRBJ2-1; TRBD2 might be the D (7 bases). Trimming stripped 5 bases from V and 7 bases from J, with 27 bases between. The CDR3 sequence is 18 residues long. Germline CDR1 MGHDK, CDR2 SYGVNS. Here the CDR3 DNA reads TGTGCCAGCAGTCTTGGGGGCCGGTTGGCGGGAGAGCGGAATGAGCAGTTCTTC. It is translated as CASSLGGRLAGERNEQFF.

V gene TRBV18 combines with J gene TRBJ2-1; possibly TRBD2 for D (6 bases). Between the trimmed V and J ends, which lost 4 bases and 7 bases, there was a span of 14 bases. This CDR3 has 14 residues. Germline CDR1 reads KGHSH; CDR2 reads LQKENI. As DNA, the CDR3 is TGTGCCAGCTCACGTCCGGGAGTGGGGAATGAGCAGTTCTTC. Protein product: CASSRPGVGNEQFF.

The chain employs TRBV5-5 and TRBJ2-3; a possible D gene is TRBD1 (6 bases). Trimming took off 5 bases at V and 1 base at J, with 11 bases between the two ends. The CDR3 covers 14 residues. Germline V gene data show CDR1 as SGHKS and CDR2 as YYEKEE (reference sequence). CDR3: CASSREGGTDTQYF. CDR3 bases: TGTGCCAGCAGTCGAGAGGGGGGCACAGATACGCAGTATTTT.

The rearrangement joins TRBV4-1 to TRBJ2-3, with D perhaps TRBD1 (5 bases). Trimming removed 4 bases from V and 8 bases from J, with 19 bases in between. The CDR3 is 15 residues long. Germline-derived CDR1 and CDR2 are MGHRA and YSYEKL. In DNA, the CDR3 is TGCGCCAGCAGCCTCCAGGGATTGTGGCTTTTTACGCAGTATTTT. This codes for CASSLQGLWLFTQYF.

V is TRBV28 and J is TRBJ2-1, with 14 bases matching TRBD2. Germline V gives CDR1 MDHEN, CDR2 SYDVKM. The V gene end was trimmed by 6 bases and the J gene end by 10 bases; junction bases not matched to a gene: 8. This CDR3 region has 15 residues. DNA for the CDR3: TGTGCCAGCAGACTGGGGACTAGCGGGAGAGGGGAGCAGTTCTTC. It translates to CASRLGTSGRGEQFF.

V gene TRBV5-1 combines with J gene TRBJ2-7, with 7 positions matching TRBD1. The junction had 9 bases not matched to a gene; V was cut back by 4 bases and J by 2 bases. The CDR3 has 15 residues. Per germline, CDR1 SGHRS and CDR2 YFSETQ. The CDR3 loop is CASSVQTGSTYEQYF. In DNA, the CDR3 is TGCGCCAGCAGCGTACAGACAGGGTCCACCTACGAGCAGTACTTC.

The gene calls are TRBV10-1 and TRBJ2-3, with unresolved D. V was pared by 4 bases and J by 0 bases, with 8 bases between. CDR1 and CDR2 from the germline V gene are WNHNN and SYGVQD (reference sequence). The CDR3 is made up of 14 amino acids. CDR3 sequence (DNA): TGCGCCAGCAGTGCAGGCCGAAGCACAGATACGCAGTATTTT. Its protein product is CASSAGRSTDTQYF.

The chain has TRBV6-6 and TRBJ1-5, with 9 bases aligning to TRBD1. The length of the CDR3 is 14 residues. V was clipped by 9 bases and J by 4 bases; unmatched bases: 7. Germline V gives CDR1 MNHNY, CDR2 SVGAGI (reference sequence). For the CDR3, the DNA is TGTGCCAGTAGGGGGGACAGGGTGAATCAGCCCCAGCATTTT. Its translation: CASRGDRVNQPQHF.

This clone was detected a few times. Written as DNA, the CDR3 is TGTGCCAGCACCCGGGGAGGGGGGACTAGCTCCTACAATGAGCAGTTCTTC. It yields the protein CASTRGGGTSSYNEQFF. The rearrangement joins TRBV9 to TRBJ2-1; 8 bases fit TRBD2. The CDR3 loop spans 17 amino acids. V lost 6 bases and J lost 0; bases outside the gene matches: 11. The germline V gene has CDR1 SGDLS and CDR2 YYNGEE.

V gene TRBV7-6 combines with J gene TRBJ2-7; D perhaps matches TRBD1 (5 bases). The V end was cut by 1 base, the J end by 3 bases, with 13 bases between. This CDR3 region has 15 residues. Germline V lookup: CDR1 SGHVS, CDR2 FNYEAQ. This chain's CDR3 is CASSLGRVGIYEQYF. The CDR3 coding sequence is TGTGCCAGCAGCTTAGGCAGGGTGGGAATCTACGAGCAGTACTTC.

The rearrangement links TRBV28 to TRBJ1-2, with TRBD1 matching over 11 bases. Trimming at V came to 5 bases and at J to 6 bases, leaving 8 bases not matched to a gene. Germline V gene data show CDR1 as MDHEN and CDR2 as SYDVKM. CDR3 length: 15 amino acids. CDR3 coding DNA: TGTGCCAGCAGTCCCCGGACAGGGGGCGTCCATGGCTACACCTTC. The encoded protein is CASSPRTGGVHGYTF.

The chain is built from TRBV19 and TRBJ2-7, with 7 nucleotides matching TRBD1. This CDR3 spans 15 amino acids. CDR1 and CDR2 from the germline V gene are LNHDA and SQIVND (reference sequence). Germline trimming cut 5 bases from V and 3 bases from J; bases unmatched to any gene: 10. CDR3 residues: CASSPRQGDIYEQYF. CDR3 nucleotide sequence: TGTGCCAGTAGTCCCCGTCAGGGGGACATCTACGAGCAGTACTTC.